A single sample is the source of the 21 T cell receptor beta chains below, sequenced in a study of cytomegalovirus exposure and HLA in healthy donors. The primer mix had 60 Vbeta and 13 Jbeta primers. Produced via immunoSEQ multiplex PCR; TCRdb's table is partial and in-frame only. The sample contains some 120,000 clones, 81% of which appear only once. The sequencing input was PBMCs. The origin of the receptors is a woman aged 40 to 49 in good health and CMV-seronegative.

V gene TRBV6-1 combines with J gene TRBJ1-1; 10 positions agree with TRBD1. With 6 bases clipped from V and 3 bases from J, the junction kept 7 bases outside the gene matches. Germline loops: CDR1 MNHNS, CDR2 SASEGT. There are 15 residues in the CDR3. CDR3 region: CASSDRGLGDTEAFF. In nucleotides, the CDR3 is TGTGCCAGCAGCGACAGGGGGCTAGGGGACACTGAAGCTTTCTTT.

This chain uses TRBV11-2 with TRBJ2-1; 7 bases line up with TRBD2. CDR3 length: 16 residues. Germline CDR1 SGHAT, CDR2 FQNNGV. V lost 1 base and J lost 6; bases outside the gene matches: 9. CDR3 DNA: TGTGCCAGCAGCTTAGTGGCGGGAGTGGTCGGCAATGAGCAGTTCTTC. This sequence encodes CASSLVAGVVGNEQFF.

This chain uses TRBV18 with TRBJ1-4; D perhaps matches TRBD1 (5 bases). V shed 3 bases and J shed 10 bases, with 15 bases lying between them. CDR1 and CDR2 (germline): KGHSH, LQKENI. The CDR3 has 14 residues. The chain's CDR3 is CASSPQGLNGKLFF. CDR3 nucleotide sequence: TGTGCCAGCTCACCCCAGGGTTTAAACGGAAAACTGTTTTTT.

This clone was counted once. The rearrangement links TRBV15 to TRBJ2-7; TRBD2 matches at 8 bases. Germline CDR1 LNHNV, CDR2 YYDKDF (reference sequence). V lost 3 bases and J lost 7; bases outside the gene matches: 20. The length of the CDR3 is 18 residues. CDR3 loop: CATSSRRDLSGGRGEQYF. The CDR3 DNA follows: TGTGCCACCAGCAGTCGCCGGGACCTGAGCGGGGGCCGAGGAGAGCAGTACTTC.

The genes are TRBV28 and TRBJ1-5; 7 bases are shared with TRBD1. Germline CDR1 MDHEN, CDR2 SYDVKM. Trimming cost V 7 bases and J 6 bases; bases outside gene matches: 12. The CDR3 consists of 15 residues. The CDR3 nucleotides read TGTGCCAGCAACCCGATCCGACAGGGTGGTCAGCCCCAGCATTTT. Its protein product is CASNPIRQGGQPQHF.

This clone was seen a few times. The gene calls are TRBV6-4 and TRBJ2-3; D unresolved. The CDR3 is made up of 13 amino acids. V was trimmed by 3 bases and J by 2 bases, leaving 6 bases between them. The V gene's germline CDR1 is MRHNA and CDR2 SNTAGT. Here the CDR3 DNA reads TGTGCCAGCAGTGAAGTGGCCACAGATACGCAGTATTTT. Its protein is CASSEVATDTQYF.

The chain recombines TRBV2 with TRBJ2-1, with 9 positions matching TRBD1. With V trimmed by 6 bases and J by 3 bases, 6 bases remained unmatched. The CDR3 is 15 amino acids. Germline CDR1 SNHLY, CDR2 FYNNEI. The CDR3 sequence is CASSVQGANYNEQFF. The CDR3 bases are TGTGCCAGCAGCGTACAGGGGGCTAACTACAATGAGCAGTTCTTC.

The chain is built from TRBV7-3 and TRBJ2-4, with a tentative D call TRBD2 (7 bases). The germline V gene encodes CDR1 SGHTA and CDR2 FQGTGA. Trimming cost V 5 bases and J 13 bases, with 21 bases left between them. The CDR3 has 14 residues. DNA of the CDR3: TGTGCCAGCAGCCCCTCGGGTGTCGGGGGGCTCCAGTACTTC. As protein: CASSPSGVGGLQYF.

This chain links TRBV5-4 with TRBJ2-6; 7 bases are a match to TRBD2. This CDR3 is 15 amino acids long. After removal of 4 bases from V and 10 bases from J, the junction contained 11 bases not matched to a gene. The germline CDR1 and CDR2 sequences are SGHNT and YYREEE (reference sequence). DNA of the CDR3: TGTGCCAGCAGCCAGACTAGCCCCCCGGCGAACGTCCTGACTTTC. Translated, it gives CASSQTSPPANVLTF.

This chain links TRBV19 with TRBJ2-5; D is uncertain. The CDR3 is 13 amino acids. The V gene's germline CDR1 is LNHDA and CDR2 SQIVND (reference sequence). Trimming removed 7 bases at V and 2 bases at J, with 11 bases between. CDR3 loop: CASNMGRQETQYF. The CDR3 coding sequence is TGTGCCAGTAATATGGGCCGGCAAGAGACCCAGTACTTC.

The J gene is TRBJ1-4, the V gene TRBV2; 7 nucleotides align to TRBD1. Per the germline V gene, CDR1 is SNHLY and CDR2 is FYNNEI. Trimming took 1 base from V and 8 from J; bases not matched to a gene: 10. This CDR3 contains 16 residues. The CDR3 DNA reads TGTGCCAGCAGTGAAGTTGGGGGACAGCTTATCGAAAAACTGTTTTTT. Protein product: CASSEVGGQLIEKLFF.

The chain employs TRBV5-8 and TRBJ1-1, with D possibly TRBD1 on 6 matching bases. Germline CDR1 reads SGHTS; CDR2 reads YDEGEE. This CDR3 has 16 residues. V lost 1 base and J lost 5, with 18 bases in between. CDR3 protein: CASSLRLQGRDTEAFF. The CDR3 DNA follows: TGTGCCAGCAGCTTGAGATTGCAGGGGCGAGATACTGAAGCTTTCTTT.

The genes are TRBV11-3 and TRBJ1-1; TRBD1 might be the D (5 bases). Per the germline V gene, CDR1 is SGHNT and CDR2 is YENEEA. CDR3 length: 13 amino acids. Trimming pared 5 bases from V and 6 bases from J, leaving 13 bases between. The CDR3 here is CASSPKTGAEAFF. The CDR3, as DNA: TGTGCCAGCAGCCCTAAAACGGGGGCTGAAGCTTTCTTT.

The chain links TRBV7-8 to TRBJ1-3, with D possibly matching TRBD1 (5 bases). This CDR3 contains 14 residues. The germline CDR1 and CDR2 sequences are SGHVS and FQNEAQ. V lost 1 base and J 2 bases, leaving 6 bases between the germline ends. The CDR3 DNA is TGTGCCAGCAGCTTAGAGGGGACTGGAAACACCATATATTTT. Its protein is CASSLEGTGNTIYF.

V usage is TRBV19 and J usage is TRBJ2-2; D might be TRBD2 (6 bases). Germline lookup yields CDR1 LNHDA and CDR2 SQIVND (reference sequence). The CDR3 is 15 residues long. The germline V and J ends were trimmed by 6 bases and 5 bases, with 16 bases remaining between them. The CDR3 protein is CASSPSGVLTGELFF. CDR3 coding DNA: TGTGCCAGTAGCCCCTCGGGGGTACTAACCGGGGAGCTGTTTTTT.

V gene TRBV5-1 combines with J gene TRBJ1-2; TRBD1 aligns across 7 bases. J gave up 4 bases and V 4 bases, and 10 bases lay outside the gene matches. Germline V gene lookup returns CDR1 SGHRS and CDR2 YFSETQ. The CDR3 covers 15 residues. The CDR3 DNA follows: TGCGCCAGCAGCCCTGAGACAGGGACCGCCTATGGCTACACCTTC. This sequence encodes CASSPETGTAYGYTF.

The chain combines TRBV14 with TRBJ1-5; weak D call: TRBD1 (6 bases). From germline, CDR1 is SGHDN and CDR2 FVKESK. The CDR3 length is 13 residues. With 0 bases removed from V and 11 bases from J, the gap between germline ends came to 11 bases. DNA for the CDR3: TGTGCCAGCAGCCAAGACGGGACAACCACCCAGCATTTT. Translation: CASSQDGTTTQHF.

This clone was recorded a few times. The chain uses TRBV5-1 and TRBJ2-6, with 12 bases lining up with TRBD2. The trim removed 4 bases at V and 3 bases at J, leaving 8 bases unmatched. The CDR3 is 18 residues long. Germline CDR1 is SGHRS and CDR2 is YFSETQ. The CDR3 nucleotides are TGCGCCAGCAGCGGGGCTAGCGGGGGGGCCGATGGGGCCAACGTCCTGACTTTC. This sequence encodes CASSGASGGADGANVLTF.

This clone has only one observation. The chain uses TRBV30 and TRBJ2-2; unclear D gene. CDR1 and CDR2 (germline): GTSNPN, SVGIG (reference sequence). V dropped 3 bases and J dropped 8 bases, with 4 bases sitting between them. The CDR3 loop spans 10 amino acids. In DNA, the CDR3 is TGTGCCTGGAGACTTGGGGAGCTGTTTTTT. This encodes CAWRLGELFF.

This chain uses TRBV4-1 with TRBJ2-1, with 10 bases fitting TRBD1. V lost 4 bases to trimming and J lost 4 bases; unmatched junction nucleotides: 7. Germline CDR1 reads MGHRA; CDR2 reads YSYEKL. The CDR3 runs 16 residues. As DNA, the CDR3 is TGCGCCAGCAGCCCTATCGGGACAGGGGATTACAATGAGCAGTTCTTC. Amino acids: CASSPIGTGDYNEQFF.

The chain couples TRBV5-4 to TRBJ1-2; 10 bases are shared with TRBD1. CDR3 length: 14 residues. CDR1 and CDR2 from the germline V gene are SGHNT and YYREEE (reference sequence). J lost 7 bases, V lost 1 base, and 4 bases had no gene match. This chain's CDR3 is CASSLRDRGTGYTF. Here the CDR3 DNA reads TGTGCCAGCAGCTTGAGGGACAGGGGTACTGGCTACACCTTC. Based on the CDR3 plus reference TRBV5-4 and TRBJ1-2, the full variable domain is ETGVTQSPTHLIKTRGQQVTLRCSSQSGHNTVSWYQQALGQGPQFIFQYYREEENGRGNFPPRFSGLQFPNYSSELNVNALELDDSALYLCASSLRDRGTGYTFGSGTRLTVV.